The 14 T cell receptor beta chains below come from one sample, sequenced in a study of cytomegalovirus exposure and HLA in healthy donors. Amplification used 60 Vbeta primers and 13 Jbeta primers. TCRdb's copy holds only in-frame clones and misses some; the assay was immunoSEQ multiplex PCR. The sample has 35,000 to 45,000 clones, 55% to 75% seen once; the top ten hold less than 3.5%. The specimen sequenced was PBMCs. The source of these receptors is a young woman in good health and CMV-seronegative.

The V gene is TRBV30, the J gene TRBJ1-1; possibly TRBD1 for D (6 bases). The V gene lost 5 bases and the J gene lost 5 bases, with 15 bases spanning the gap. CDR1 is GTSNPN and CDR2 is SVGIG in the germline V gene (reference sequence). The CDR3 is made up of 13 amino acids. CDR3 region: CAWEQGPKTEAFF. CDR3 nucleotide sequence: TGTGCCTGGGAACAGGGTCCGAAGACTGAAGCTTTCTTT. Combining the CDR3 with reference TRBV30 and TRBJ1-1 gives the whole variable domain SQTIHQWPATLVQPVGSPLSLECTVEGTSNPNLYWYRQAAGRGLQLLFYSVGIGQISSEVPQNLSASRPQDRQFILSSKKLLLSDSGFYLCAWEQGPKTEAFFGQGTRLTVV.

This chain links TRBV5-8 with TRBJ1-5; D gene ambiguous. The CDR3 length is 14 residues. V was trimmed by 5 bases and J by 9 bases, leaving 18 bases between them. Germline values: CDR1 SGHTS, CDR2 YDEGEE. The CDR3 DNA sequence: TGTGCCAGCAGATGGAGGGCTCTCGTTGGGCCCCAGCATTTT. Translating gives CASRWRALVGPQHF. The full variable domain, its missing parts supplied by reference TRBV5-8 and TRBJ1-5, is EAGVTQSPTHLIKTRGQQATLRCSPISGHTSVYWYQQALGLGLQFLLWYDEGEERNRGNFPPRFSGRQFPNYSSELNVNALELEDSALYLCASRWRALVGPQHFGDGTRLSIL.

The chain is built from TRBV28 and TRBJ1-2; D gene ambiguous. The germline gives CDR1 MDHEN, CDR2 SYDVKM. Between the trimmed V and J ends, which lost 2 bases and 8 bases, there was a span of 9 bases. The CDR3 spans 12 residues. The CDR3 here is CASSLAGHGYTF. As DNA, the CDR3 is TGTGCCAGCAGTTTAGCAGGTCACGGCTACACCTTC.

The chain uses TRBV7-9 and TRBJ2-5; 9 bases fit TRBD1. Germline trimming cut 5 bases from V and 5 bases from J; bases unmatched to any gene: 6. The V gene's germline CDR1 is SEHNR and CDR2 FQNEAQ (reference sequence). The CDR3 runs 14 residues. The CDR3 DNA reads TGTGCCAGCAGCCCGGGACAGGGAGGGGAGACCCAGTACTTC. Translation gives CASSPGQGGETQYF.

The CDR3 is CSVENVAGVYSGYGYTF. The CDR3 DNA is TGCAGCGTTGAGAATGTCGCAGGGGTTTACTCGGGGTATGGCTACACCTTC. The V gene is TRBV29-1, the J gene TRBJ1-2; D might be TRBD1 (6 bases). CDR3 length: 17 amino acids. CDR1 SQVTM and CDR2 ANQGSEA come from the germline V gene. The V and J ends lost 3 bases and 5 bases respectively, with 25 bases between them. The full variable domain, its missing parts supplied by reference TRBV29-1 and TRBJ1-2, is SAVISQKPSRDICQRGTSLTIQCQVDSQVTMMFWYRQQPGQSLTLIATANQGSEATYESGFVIDKFPISRPNLTFSTLTVSNMSPEDSSIYLCSVENVAGVYSGYGYTFGSGTRLTVV.

This chain uses TRBV2 with TRBJ1-3; D not certain. V was pared by 1 base and J by 6 bases, with 7 bases between. The CDR3 sequence is 13 residues long. Germline CDR1 and CDR2: SNHLY and FYNNEI. CDR3 bases: TGTGCCAGCAGTGAAGACGGGGTAAACACCATATATTTT. This translates into CASSEDGVNTIYF. The full variable domain, with the rest looked up from reference TRBV2 and TRBJ1-3, is EPEVTQTPSHQVTQMGQEVILRCVPISNHLYFYWYRQILGQKVEFLVSFYNNEISEKSEIFDDQFSVERPDGSNFTLKIRSTKLEDSAMYFCASSEDGVNTIYFGEGSWLTVV.

The chain is built from TRBV28 and TRBJ2-7, with a possible D match to TRBD2 (5 bases). CDR3 size: 14 residues. CDR1 and CDR2 from the germline V gene are MDHEN and SYDVKM. Trimming pared 9 bases from V and 3 bases from J, leaving 18 bases between. In nucleotides, the CDR3 is TGTGCCAGTCTTCGGGGTAGACTTTACTACGAGCAGTACTTC. Residues: CASLRGRLYYEQYF.

The rearrangement links TRBV6-5 to TRBJ2-7; 7 positions agree with TRBD2. After removal of 2 bases from V and 4 bases from J, the junction contained 5 bases not matched to a gene. CDR1 is MNHEY, CDR2 SVGAGI, per germline. There are 14 residues in the CDR3. This CDR3 reads CASSYGAGAYEQYF. The CDR3, as DNA: TGTGCCAGCAGTTACGGGGCGGGAGCTTACGAGCAGTACTTC.

V usage is TRBV2 and J usage is TRBJ1-3; no definite D call. There are 15 residues in the CDR3. Trimming cost V 2 bases and J 2 bases, with 10 bases left between them. CDR1 SNHLY and CDR2 FYNNEI come from the germline V gene. CDR3 DNA: TGTGCCAGCAGTGAACGCTTTACAGCTGGAAACACCATATATTTT. Translating it yields CASSERFTAGNTIYF.

The rearrangement uses TRBV6-1 and TRBJ2-2; maybe TRBD1 (7 bases). V was cut by 6 bases and J by 5 bases, with 13 bases left in between. CDR1 MNHNS and CDR2 SASEGT come from the germline V gene. This CDR3 contains 14 residues. This CDR3 is CASRPTGRTGELFF. The CDR3 coding sequence is TGTGCCAGCAGACCGACAGGGAGGACCGGGGAGCTGTTTTTT.

The genes are TRBV5-1 and TRBJ2-5, with TRBD2 matching over 8 bases. Unmatched junction bases numbered 11, after V lost 6 bases and J lost 4 bases. This CDR3 is built from 15 residues. The germline CDR1 and CDR2 sequences are SGHRS and YFSETQ. CDR3 sequence (DNA): TGCGCCAGCAACCGTAGACCGGGGGGGCGAGAGACCCAGTACTTC. It is translated as CASNRRPGGRETQYF.

CDR3 in amino acids: CAWSSDKGSGYEQYF. The DNA of the CDR3 is TGTGCCTGGAGCTCGGACAAGGGATCTGGGTACGAGCAGTACTTC. The rearrangement links TRBV30 to TRBJ2-5; TRBD1 is a possible D gene (5 bases). The J call is uncertain, as TRBJ2-7 better fits the DNA end. The germline V gene encodes CDR1 GTSNPN and CDR2 SVGIG (reference sequence). The CDR3 extends over 15 amino acids.

V is TRBV7-2 and J is TRBJ2-2; 10 bases fit TRBD2. V lost 3 bases to trimming and J lost 4 bases; unmatched junction nucleotides: 2. Germline-derived CDR1 and CDR2 are SGHTA and FQGNSA. The CDR3 runs to 15 residues. CDR3 sequence (DNA): TGTGCCAGCAGCTTGTTAGCGGGAGGCACCGGGGAGCTGTTTTTT. Its protein product is CASSLLAGGTGELFF. The entire variable domain, with the rest obtained from reference TRBV7-2 and TRBJ2-2, is as follows: GAGVSQSPSNKVTEKGKDVELRCDPISGHTALYWYRQSLGQGLEFLIYFQGNSAPDKSGLPSDRFSAERTGGSVSTLTIQRTQQEDSAVYLCASSLLAGGTGELFFGEGSRLTVL.

The CDR3 loop is CASSLWFLRGPGKGNQPQHF. CDR3 nucleotide sequence: TGTGCCAGCAGTTTATGGTTCCTTCGTGGTCCAGGGAAAGGAAATCAGCCCCAGCATTTT. The V and J genes are TRBV28 and TRBJ1-5, with D perhaps TRBD1 (5 bases). In germline, CDR1 is MDHEN, CDR2 SYDVKM. The CDR3 consists of 20 residues. V was clipped by 0 bases and J by 4 bases, with 25 bases between them.